This T cell receptor beta chain was captured by sequencing in a study of T cells in localized non-small cell lung cancer. General study points: Density of T cells in blood, when higher, went with longer overall survival. In adjacent lung appeared a median 57 of the top 100 tumor clones. Uninvolved adjacent lung had higher T cell clonality than tumor and all other tissues.

In regard to this clone: Its cognate antigen is unknown.

Sequencing was performed with immunoSEQ multiplex PCR; in TCRdb, only in-frame clones are kept and a portion is missing. The sample lists around 35,000 clones, around nine tenths occurring once. This sample comprised peripheral blood, obtained before any cancer treatment. The sequence was obtained from a woman aged 40-69 years with stage I lung adenocarcinoma.

DNA of the CDR3: TGTGCCAGCAGTGAAGCGCTTTCGAGGTATGGCTACACCTTC. This translates into CASSEALSRYGYTF. J is TRBJ1-2 and V is TRBV2; no definite D call. Germline lookup yields CDR1 SNHLY and CDR2 FYNNEI. The ends were cut back, 0 bases at V and 5 bases at J, with 10 bases in the middle. CDR3 length: 14 residues.